Presented here are 25 T cell receptor beta chains from one specimen sequenced in a study of blood T cell repertoires in COVID-19. Assay: immunoSEQ multiplex PCR; the TCRdb copy retains only in-frame clones and omits some. Of some 300,000 clones in the sample, roughly 90% were seen once. The sequencing sample was made of PBMCs or T cells enriched from blood (not recorded which). The receptors originated from a woman aged 25 to 45 who had recovered from COVID-19.

J is TRBJ1-2 and V is TRBV7-2; tentatively, D is TRBD1 (6 bases). CDR1 SGHTA and CDR2 FQGNSA come from the germline V gene. CDR3 length equals 17 residues. The germline V and J ends were trimmed by 1 base and 8 bases, with 23 bases remaining between them. Here the CDR3 reads CASSLEARVTTGVGYTF. DNA of the CDR3: TGTGCCAGCAGCTTAGAAGCGCGGGTTACGACAGGAGTGGGCTACACCTTC.

This clone was observed a single time. The chain uses TRBV5-1 and TRBJ2-1; 8 nucleotides line up with TRBD1. The V and J ends lost 2 bases and 5 bases, in that order; junction bases with no gene match: 6. The CDR3 is 15 amino acids. Germline CDR1 is SGHRS and CDR2 is YFSETQ. CDR3 protein: CASSFRQGRDNEQFF. The CDR3 bases are TGCGCCAGCAGCTTCCGACAGGGGCGAGACAATGAGCAGTTCTTC.

DNA of the CDR3: TGTGCCAGCAGCCAAGTTCCGACTAGCGGGAAAGAGACCCAGTACTTC. Translating it yields CASSQVPTSGKETQYF. The chain combines TRBV14 with TRBJ2-5; 11 positions match TRBD2. After removal of 1 base from V and 3 bases from J, the junction contained 4 bases not matched to a gene. This CDR3 is 16 amino acids long. Per the germline V gene, CDR1 is SGHDN and CDR2 is FVKESK.

The chain links TRBV7-6 to TRBJ1-2; 12 bases map to TRBD1. There are 16 residues in the CDR3. Germline-derived CDR1 and CDR2 are SGHVS and FNYEAQ. V shed 3 bases, J shed 7 bases, and the junction held 9 bases outside the gene matches. CDR3 protein: CASSFLPGQGARGYTF. CDR3 coding DNA: TGTGCCAGCAGCTTCCTTCCGGGACAGGGGGCGCGTGGCTACACCTTC. Filled out from reference TRBV7-6 and TRBJ1-2, the complete variable domain reads GAGVSQSPRYKVTKRGQDVALRCDPISGHVSLYWYRQALGQGPEFLTYFNYEAQQDKSGLPNDRFSAERPEGSISTLTIQRTEQRDSAMYRCASSFLPGQGARGYTFGSGTRLTVV.

The V call is TRBV27, the J call TRBJ2-1; 9 nucleotides match TRBD2. With V trimmed by 6 bases and J by 1 base, 4 bases remained unmatched. The length of the CDR3 is 15 residues. In germline, CDR1 is MNHEY, CDR2 SMNVEV (reference sequence). The CDR3 DNA sequence: TGTGCCAGCAGACTTACTAGCGGGTCCTACAATGAGCAGTTCTTC. Its protein product is CASRLTSGSYNEQFF.

The J gene is TRBJ2-1, the V gene TRBV28, with TRBD2 identical over 15 bases. CDR3 size: 16 residues. V dropped 6 bases and J dropped 8; count of bases not matched to a gene: 8. Germline CDR1 is MDHEN and CDR2 is SYDVKM. Here the CDR3 reads CASRRGLAGGPDEQFF. CDR3 bases: TGTGCCAGCAGACGCGGACTAGCGGGAGGGCCCGATGAGCAGTTCTTC.

This chain uses TRBV6-5 with TRBJ1-5; unclear D gene. There are 11 residues in the CDR3. Between the trimmed V and J ends, which lost 11 bases and 5 bases, there was a span of 10 bases. CDR1 is MNHEY and CDR2 is SVGAGI in the germline V gene. CDR3 residues: CAAGVDQPQHF. DNA of the CDR3: TGTGCCGCCGGGGTGGATCAGCCCCAGCATTTT.

The rearrangement joins TRBV18 to TRBJ1-1, with a tentative D call TRBD1 (5 bases). This CDR3 region has 14 residues. The V end lost 0 bases, the J end lost 6 bases, and 11 bases lay between the germline ends. Germline V lookup: CDR1 KGHSH, CDR2 LQKENI. The CDR3 sequence is CASSPPGTGPEAFF. The CDR3 DNA reads TGTGCCAGCTCACCACCGGGCACAGGCCCTGAAGCTTTCTTT.

The chain uses TRBV28 and TRBJ1-5; 8 nucleotides line up with TRBD1. CDR1 is MDHEN and CDR2 is SYDVKM in the germline V gene. The CDR3 is 17 residues long. V lost 4 bases, J lost 5 bases, and 13 bases stayed unmatched. The CDR3 region is CASSYGLRGPRDQPQHF. CDR3 bases: TGTGCCAGCAGTTACGGACTCAGGGGGCCTCGGGATCAGCCCCAGCATTTT.

The rearrangement joins TRBV18 to TRBJ1-2, with D possibly TRBD1 on 5 matching bases. The CDR3 consists of 16 residues. V lost 0 bases, J lost 4 bases, and 15 bases lay in between. The germline gives CDR1 KGHSH, CDR2 LQKENI. CDR3 coding DNA: TGTGCCAGCTCACCACCTACGGGGGTCGGGAGCTATGGCTACACCTTC. It is translated as CASSPPTGVGSYGYTF.

The V call is TRBV5-4, the J call TRBJ2-5; D gene uncertain. Germline V gene data show CDR1 as SGHNT and CDR2 as YYREEE (reference sequence). CDR3 length: 17 amino acids. Trimming took off 2 bases at V and 0 bases at J, with 17 bases between the two ends. CDR3 loop: CASSFPGGVKYQETQYF. The CDR3 nucleotides read TGTGCCAGCAGCTTCCCCGGCGGAGTAAAGTACCAAGAGACCCAGTACTTC. The complete variable domain, with remaining parts taken from reference TRBV5-4 and TRBJ2-5, reads ETGVTQSPTHLIKTRGQQVTLRCSSQSGHNTVSWYQQALGQGPQFIFQYYREEENGRGNFPPRFSGLQFPNYSSELNVNALELDDSALYLCASSFPGGVKYQETQYFGPGTRLLVL.

This chain links TRBV27 with TRBJ2-3; the match to TRBD2 covers 7 bases. CDR1 is MNHEY and CDR2 is SMNVEV in the germline V gene (reference sequence). This CDR3 region has 16 residues. The trim removed 5 bases at V and 2 bases at J, leaving 10 bases unmatched. The DNA for the CDR3 is TGTGCCAGCAGTCCAAGAGCGGGGCCTTACACAGATACGCAGTATTTT. It is translated as CASSPRAGPYTDTQYF.

J is TRBJ1-1 and V is TRBV4-3; D possibly corresponds to TRBD1 (5 bases). The length of the CDR3 is 17 residues. The germline CDR1 and CDR2 sequences are LGHNA and YSLEER. Trimming removed 3 bases at V and 0 bases at J, with 17 bases between. The CDR3 loop is CASSQDTYGGLNTEAFF. CDR3 DNA: TGCGCCAGCAGCCAGGACACGTACGGTGGGCTGAACACTGAAGCTTTCTTT.

The rearrangement links TRBV7-3 to TRBJ2-1; TRBD2 agrees at 13 bases. Germline loops: CDR1 SGHTA, CDR2 FQGTGA. This CDR3 contains 15 residues. V was clipped by 4 bases and J by 4 bases; unmatched bases: 1. As DNA, the CDR3 is TGTGCCAGCAGCTCGGGACTAGCGGGGTACAATGAGCAGTTCTTC. It specifies CASSSGLAGYNEQFF.

The sample holds a few counts of this clone. The V gene is TRBV28, the J gene TRBJ1-6; D is uncertain. The CDR3 runs to 13 residues. V gave up 4 bases and J gave up 6 bases, with 7 bases separating them. The germline V gene encodes CDR1 MDHEN and CDR2 SYDVKM. This chain's CDR3 is CASSSEGNSPLHF. For the CDR3, the DNA is TGTGCCAGCAGTTCTGAGGGTAATTCACCCCTCCACTTT.

The chain links TRBV19 to TRBJ1-1; D is undetermined. Germline CDR1 LNHDA, CDR2 SQIVND (reference sequence). The CDR3 contains 13 residues. The V end lost 5 bases, the J end lost 1 base, and 8 bases lay between the germline ends. CDR3 nucleotide sequence: TGTGCCAGTAGTTGGCAGCGGAACACTGAAGCTTTCTTT. Its translation: CASSWQRNTEAFF.

This chain links TRBV28 with TRBJ1-2; 8 bases fit TRBD1. This CDR3 region has 14 residues. With V trimmed by 5 bases and J by 5 bases, 7 bases remained unmatched. The V gene's germline CDR1 is MDHEN and CDR2 SYDVKM. The chain's CDR3 is CASSPGTGRYGYTF. DNA for the CDR3: TGTGCCAGCAGTCCGGGGACAGGACGGTATGGCTACACCTTC.

The chain employs TRBV13 and TRBJ2-1, with D tentatively TRBD2 (5 bases). Germline CDR1 and CDR2: PRHDT and FYEKMQ (reference sequence). V dropped 5 bases and J dropped 6 bases, with 14 bases sitting between them. The CDR3 contains 14 residues. The CDR3 region has the DNA TGTGCCAGCAGCCTTAGCGATATTATCAATGAGCAGTTCTTC. Its protein is CASSLSDIINEQFF. Complete variable domain (other parts from reference TRBV13 and TRBJ2-1): AAGVIQSPRHLIKEKRETATLKCYPIPRHDTVYWYQQGPGQDPQFLISFYEKMQSDKGSIPDRFSAQQFSDYHSELNMSSLELGDSALYFCASSLSDIINEQFFGPGTRLTVL.

This clone was detected only once. The J gene is TRBJ2-5, the V gene TRBV30, with 10 bases aligning to TRBD2. The CDR3 spans 15 residues. From germline, CDR1 is GTSNPN and CDR2 SVGIG (reference sequence). The V segment lost 4 bases and the J segment 2 bases; nucleotides outside the gene matches: 7. The CDR3 reads CAWIQLAGTQETQYF. The CDR3 nucleotides are TGTGCCTGGATCCAACTAGCGGGGACACAAGAGACCCAGTACTTC.

The J gene is TRBJ2-3, the V gene TRBV5-4; D is perhaps TRBD1 (5 bases). V gave up 0 bases and J gave up 2 bases, with 10 bases separating them. This CDR3 comprises 15 residues. In germline, CDR1 is SGHNT, CDR2 YYREEE (reference sequence). The CDR3 DNA reads TGTGCCAGCAGCTTGGTGGGGCGGTCCACAGATACGCAGTATTTT. Encoded protein: CASSLVGRSTDTQYF.

The chain is built from TRBV12-3 or TRBV12-4 and TRBJ2-3, with D possibly being TRBD1 (6 bases). Trimming shortened V by 5 bases and J by 10 bases, and 13 bases separated the two germline ends. The CDR3 extends over 12 amino acids. CDR3 sequence (DNA): TGTGCCAGCAGTCCGCGACAGGTTCCGCAGTATTTT. It yields the protein CASSPRQVPQYF.

This chain joins TRBV12-3 or TRBV12-4 and TRBJ1-1, with D maybe TRBD1 (5 bases). Trimming left V 8 bases short and J 5 bases short, with 12 bases between. The CDR3 length is 12 residues. CDR3 sequence (DNA): TGTGCCAGCCGGGGAGGGGTGACTGAAGCTTTCTTT. As protein: CASRGGVTEAFF.

V usage is TRBV28 and J usage is TRBJ1-2; 7 bases line up with TRBD1. Germline V CDR1 and CDR2: MDHEN, SYDVKM. CDR3 length equals 19 residues. V was clipped by 3 bases and J by 3 bases; unmatched bases: 19. The CDR3 bases are TGTGCCAGCAGTTTCTCTACTACTGTGGGAGACGACAGGGACTATGGCTACACCTTC. Translation gives CASSFSTTVGDDRDYGYTF.

This sequence joins TRBV10-3 and TRBJ1-1, with a possible D match to TRBD1 (6 bases). Trimming pared 0 bases from V and 0 bases from J, leaving 14 bases between. From germline, CDR1 is ENHRY and CDR2 SYGVKD. The CDR3 is 17 amino acids. The CDR3 loop reads CAISESRGGSLNTEAFF. CDR3 DNA: TGTGCCATCAGTGAGTCTAGGGGGGGCTCATTGAACACTGAAGCTTTCTTT.

The chain employs TRBV28 and TRBJ2-2; 11 bases line up with TRBD2. The germline CDR1 and CDR2 sequences are MDHEN and SYDVKM. This CDR3 region has 20 residues. V lost 2 bases, J lost 0 bases, and 11 bases stayed unmatched. Here the CDR3 DNA reads TGTGCCAGCAGTTTACTAGCGGGAGGCCTGCGCTTTCCGAACACCGGGGAGCTGTTTTTT. As protein: CASSLLAGGLRFPNTGELFF. The whole variable domain, filled in from reference TRBV28 and TRBJ2-2, reads DVKVTQSSRYLVKRTGEKVFLECVQDMDHENMFWYRQDPGLGLRLIYFSYDVKMKEKGDIPEGYSVSREKKERFSLILESASTNQTSMYLCASSLLAGGLRFPNTGELFFGEGSRLTVL.